The 32 T cell receptor beta chains listed next were all sequenced from one sample in a study of cytomegalovirus exposure and HLA in healthy donors. PCR amplification relied on 60 Vbeta primers (plus 13 Jbeta primers). The protocol was immunoSEQ multiplex PCR, while the TCRdb copy is restricted to in-frame clones and leaves out a portion. This repertoire shows roughly 110,000 clones, more than 65% found once; its top ten account for roughly 9.7%. Material: PBMCs. These receptors all come from a middle-aged man in good health and CMV-seropositive.

Only one count was recorded for this clone. The genes are TRBV28 and TRBJ1-5, with a tentative D call TRBD1 (6 bases). CDR3 size: 14 residues. V was shortened by 1 base and J by 6 bases, with 10 bases between the two germline ends. The germline V gene encodes CDR1 MDHEN and CDR2 SYDVKM. DNA of the CDR3: TGTGCCAGCAGTTTATTAGGGGGTGGTCAGCCCCAGCATTTT. This codes for CASSLLGGGQPQHF. The full variable domain, with the rest looked up from reference TRBV28 and TRBJ1-5, is DVKVTQSSRYLVKRTGEKVFLECVQDMDHENMFWYRQDPGLGLRLIYFSYDVKMKEKGDIPEGYSVSREKKERFSLILESASTNQTSMYLCASSLLGGGQPQHFGDGTRLSIL.

V is TRBV15 and J is TRBJ1-3; D is undetermined. Germline V CDR1 and CDR2: LNHNV, YYDKDF (reference sequence). V was pared by 0 bases and J by 2 bases, with 8 bases between. The CDR3 is 15 residues long. The DNA of the CDR3 is TGTGCCACCAGCAGAGAAGGGAGGGCTGGAAACACCATATATTTT. Translating gives CATSREGRAGNTIYF. The full variable domain, with the rest looked up from reference TRBV15 and TRBJ1-3, is DAMVIQNPRYQVTQFGKPVTLSCSQTLNHNVMYWYQQKSSQAPKLLFHYYDKDFNNEADTPDNFQSRRPNTSFCFLDIRSPGLGDTAMYLCATSREGRAGNTIYFGEGSWLTVV.

The chain joins TRBV7-9 to TRBJ2-1; TRBD2 matches at 16 bases. Trimming took 1 base from V and 13 from J; bases not matched to a gene: 4. CDR1 SEHNR and CDR2 FQNEAQ come from the germline V gene (reference sequence). This CDR3 spans 15 amino acids. The DNA for the CDR3 is TGTGCCAGCAGCTTAGTTGGGACTAGCGGGGGGGGACAGTTCTTC. The encoded protein is CASSLVGTSGGGQFF. Using reference TRBV7-9 and TRBJ2-1 for the parts outside the CDR3, the full variable domain is DTGVSQNPRHKITKRGQNVTFRCDPISEHNRLYWYRQTLGQGPEFLTYFQNEAQLEKSRLLSDRFSAERPKGSFSTLEIQRTEQGDSAMYLCASSLVGTSGGGQFFGPGTRLTVL.

The V gene is TRBV7-9, the J gene TRBJ2-5; D perhaps matches TRBD2 (6 bases). The CDR3 contains 13 residues. Trimming removed 3 bases from V and 7 bases from J, with 12 bases in between. Looked up from germline, CDR1 is SEHNR and CDR2 is FQNEAQ (reference sequence). CDR3 region: CASSFPRAGTQYF. The DNA for the CDR3 is TGTGCCAGCAGCTTTCCTAGAGCGGGGACCCAGTACTTC.

About this clone itself: This same CDR3 is encoded by further DNA sequences in the sample. The CDR3 sequence is CASSPGQGASGYGYTF. As DNA, the CDR3 is TGTGCCAGCAGCCCGGGGCAGGGGGCGTCAGGCTATGGCTACACCTTC. The chain couples TRBV4-2 to TRBJ1-2, with 8 bases matching TRBD1. The CDR3 runs to 16 residues. CDR1 and CDR2 from the germline V gene are LGHNA and YNFKEQ. V lost 4 bases to trimming and J lost 4 bases; unmatched junction nucleotides: 11.

Worth noting for this clone: The junction shows a germline mismatch at one end, possibly a read error. The J gene is TRBJ2-1, the V gene TRBV7-7, with D uncertain. The germline V gene encodes CDR1 SSHAT and CDR2 FNYEAQ (reference sequence). The CDR3 consists of 15 residues. The CDR3 nucleotides read TGTGCTAGCAGCTTAGAACTGCGCTCCTACAATGAGCAGTTCTTC. This encodes CASSLELRSYNEQFF.

This clone occurred a few times. V is TRBV18 and J is TRBJ1-1; a possible D gene is TRBD1 (6 bases). CDR1 is KGHSH and CDR2 is LQKENI in the germline V gene. V was shortened by 2 bases and J by 6 bases, with 13 bases between the two germline ends. The CDR3 is 14 amino acids. As DNA, the CDR3 is TGTGCCAGCTCACCAGCAAGGGGGATCTCTGAAGCTTTCTTT. It specifies CASSPARGISEAFF.

CDR3: CASSLAGGTPDTQYF. Written as DNA, the CDR3 is TGCGCCAGCAGCTTGGCGGGGGGTACTCCGGATACGCAGTATTTT. The chain employs TRBV5-1 and TRBJ2-3; TRBD2 matches 7 bases. The CDR3 totals 15 residues. Germline V lookup: CDR1 SGHRS, CDR2 YFSETQ. V was clipped by 0 bases and J by 6 bases; unmatched bases: 7.

This clone was counted a few times. The chain couples TRBV25-1 to TRBJ2-7; D is possibly TRBD1 (5 bases). The CDR3 covers 14 residues. V was pared by 4 bases and J by 2 bases, with 12 bases between. The germline CDR1 and CDR2 sequences are MGHDK and SYGVNS. The CDR3 is CASSGEDKTYEQYF. In nucleotides, the CDR3 is TGTGCCAGCAGTGGAGAGGACAAAACCTACGAGCAGTACTTC.

This clone showed up just a few times. The genes are TRBV7-2 and TRBJ2-7, with D possibly matching TRBD2 (5 bases). Germline V gives CDR1 SGHTA, CDR2 FQGNSA. The CDR3 runs to 14 residues. V was cut by 1 base and J by 4 bases, with 11 bases left in between. CDR3 region: CASSLGEQLYEQYF. In DNA, the CDR3 is TGTGCCAGCAGCTTAGGGGAGCAGCTTTACGAGCAGTACTTC.

The V and J genes are TRBV18 and TRBJ2-3; TRBD1 is a possible D gene (5 bases). The CDR3 totals 15 residues. V was clipped by 6 bases and J by 3 bases, with 16 bases between them. Germline V lookup: CDR1 KGHSH, CDR2 LQKENI. The CDR3 DNA reads as TGTGCCAGCTCCCGAACGGACATAGGGACAGATACGCAGTATTTT. Residues: CASSRTDIGTDTQYF.

For the CDR3, the DNA is TGTGCCAGCAACCCAGGAAGTGGAAACACCATATATTTT. This codes for CASNPGSGNTIYF. The chain carries TRBV5-5 and TRBJ1-3; the D is unclear. CDR3 length: 13 residues. Trimming left V 6 bases short and J 3 bases short, with 10 bases between. Germline V gene lookup returns CDR1 SGHKS and CDR2 YYEKEE (reference sequence).

The V and J genes are TRBV21-1 and TRBJ1-2; the D segment call TRBD1 is taken from the table without a DNA check. TRBV21-1 counts as a pseudogene. The CDR3 has 18 amino acids. The CDR3 DNA sequence: TGTGCCAGCAGCAAATGTCGGGACAGGGGCACCCCGAGGTATGGCTACACCTTC. Translating gives CASSKCRDRGTPRYGYTF.

The gene calls are TRBV5-1 and TRBJ2-7, with D possibly TRBD2 on 5 matching bases. CDR3 length: 14 residues. In germline, CDR1 is SGHRS, CDR2 YFSETQ. Trimming stripped 1 base from V and 6 bases from J, with 14 bases between. The CDR3 nucleotides read TGCGCCAGCAGCTTGAACCCAGGTGCGGGCGAGCAGTACTTC. Translating gives CASSLNPGAGEQYF.

This CDR3 reads CASSVRQPSGGANEQFF. In DNA, the CDR3 is TGCGCCAGCAGCGTCCGACAACCTAGCGGGGGGGCTAATGAGCAGTTCTTC. The chain employs TRBV4-1 and TRBJ2-1, with 12 bases that match TRBD2. This CDR3 comprises 17 residues. V dropped 5 bases and J dropped 7; count of bases not matched to a gene: 12. Per germline, CDR1 MGHRA and CDR2 YSYEKL.

For this clone: The junction and the germline gene differ at one end; a read error may be behind it. The chain couples TRBV5-1 to TRBJ2-6; tentatively, D is TRBD1 (5 bases). Germline CDR1 is SGHRS and CDR2 is YFSETQ. This CDR3 comprises 15 residues. The CDR3 DNA reads as TGCGCCAGCAGCTTGGGGGGCTCTGGGGCCAACGGCCTGACTTTC. As protein: CASSLGGSGANGLTF. Variable domain in full (rest from reference TRBV5-1 and TRBJ2-6): KAGVTQTPRYLIKTRGQQVTLSCSPISGHRSVSWYQQTPGQGLQFLFEYFSETQRNKGNFPGRFSGRQFSNSRSEMNVSTLELGDSALYLCASSLGGSGANGLTFGAGSRLTVL.

This clone is labeled medium-sized (0.01 to 0.1%). V is TRBV15 and J is TRBJ1-5; no clear D. CDR1 LNHNV and CDR2 YYDKDF come from the germline V gene (reference sequence). V lost 3 bases and J 0 bases, leaving 15 bases between the germline ends. This CDR3 spans 17 amino acids. CDR3 nucleotides: TGTGCCACCAGCAGGCGGAGAGAGGGTTATAGCAATCAGCCCCAGCATTTT. Encoded protein: CATSRRREGYSNQPQHF. Full variable domain (remainder filled in from reference TRBV15 and TRBJ1-5): DAMVIQNPRYQVTQFGKPVTLSCSQTLNHNVMYWYQQKSSQAPKLLFHYYDKDFNNEADTPDNFQSRRPNTSFCFLDIRSPGLGDTAMYLCATSRRREGYSNQPQHFGDGTRLSIL.

The J gene is TRBJ1-4, the V gene TRBV5-1, with 10 bases aligning to TRBD1. J lost 6 bases, V lost 4 bases, and 6 bases had no gene match. The CDR3 covers 15 residues. CDR1 is SGHRS, CDR2 YFSETQ, per germline. The DNA of the CDR3 is TGCGCCAGCAGCATGACAGGGGGCGCGGATGAAAAACTGTTTTTT. Translating it yields CASSMTGGADEKLFF.

The rearrangement links TRBV18 to TRBJ1-2; TRBD1 matches 9 bases. Germline loops: CDR1 KGHSH, CDR2 LQKENI. J was trimmed by 2 bases and V by 1 base; bases with no gene match: 5. CDR3 length: 16 amino acids. CDR3 in amino acids: CASSPRVDRGNYGYTF. In DNA, the CDR3 is TGTGCCAGCTCACCACGGGTGGACAGGGGAAACTATGGCTACACCTTC.

V is TRBV25-1 and J is TRBJ1-1; 8 bases fit TRBD1. Germline loops: CDR1 MGHDK, CDR2 SYGVNS. The CDR3 is 17 amino acids. J gave up 1 base and V 3 bases, and 10 bases lay outside the gene matches. The DNA for the CDR3 is TGTGCCAGCAGTGAGAAAGACAGGGGTCGAACGAACACTGAAGCTTTCTTT. Its protein is CASSEKDRGRTNTEAFF.

The rearrangement links TRBV7-3 to TRBJ2-2; D remains ambiguous. CDR3 length: 15 residues. CDR1 is SGHTA, CDR2 FQGTGA, per germline. The germline V and J ends were trimmed by 2 bases and 0 bases, with 7 bases remaining between them. CDR3 coding DNA: TGTGCCAGCAGCTTATTGGCACCGAACACCGGGGAGCTGTTTTTT. Its protein product is CASSLLAPNTGELFF. The full variable domain, in which reference TRBV7-3 and TRBJ2-2 provide the parts outside the CDR3, is GAGVSQTPSNKVTEKGKYVELRCDPISGHTALYWYRQSLGQGPEFLIYFQGTGAADDSGLPNDRFFAVRPEGSVSTLKIQRTERGDSAVYLCASSLLAPNTGELFFGEGSRLTVL.

The rearrangement links TRBV4-3 to TRBJ2-3; D gene unclear. The CDR3 consists of 13 residues. In germline, CDR1 is LGHNA, CDR2 YSLEER. Trimming cost V 2 bases and J 6 bases, with 9 bases left between them. CDR3 nucleotide sequence: TGCGCCAGCAGCCAACGCCACCGGGATACGCAGTATTTT. It is translated as CASSQRHRDTQYF.

The chain has TRBV7-2 and TRBJ2-7; TRBD1 aligns across 7 bases. J was trimmed by 3 bases and V by 0 bases; bases with no gene match: 8. Germline lookup yields CDR1 SGHTA and CDR2 FQGNSA. The CDR3 loop spans 16 amino acids. CDR3 residues: CASSLAAGGRFYEQYF. DNA of the CDR3: TGTGCCAGCAGCTTAGCAGCAGGGGGTCGTTTCTACGAGCAGTACTTC.

This chain links TRBV7-2 with TRBJ2-2, with 8 bases fitting TRBD2. V dropped 1 base and J dropped 4; count of bases not matched to a gene: 5. CDR3 length: 16 residues. CDR1 is SGHTA and CDR2 is FQGNSA in the germline V gene. The chain's CDR3 is CASSLVSGGITGELFF. DNA of the CDR3: TGTGCCAGCAGCTTAGTGTCGGGGGGGATCACCGGGGAGCTGTTTTTT.

The rearrangement joins TRBV4-1 to TRBJ1-2, with 8 bases lining up with TRBD1. Germline V gene data show CDR1 as MGHRA and CDR2 as YSYEKL. The junction had 5 bases not matched to a gene; V was cut back by 3 bases and J by 5 bases. CDR3 length: 14 residues. In DNA, the CDR3 is TGCGCCAGCAGCCAGGTGGACAGGGTGTATGGCTACACCTTC. Translating it yields CASSQVDRVYGYTF.

This chain uses TRBV28 with TRBJ1-6, with TRBD1 matching over 7 bases. The CDR3 is 14 amino acids. The V and J ends lost 6 bases and 6 bases, in that order; junction bases with no gene match: 5. Germline CDR1 MDHEN, CDR2 SYDVKM. The CDR3 sequence is CASSATGVNSPLHF. The CDR3 DNA follows: TGTGCCAGCAGCGCCACAGGGGTTAATTCACCCCTCCACTTT.

The rearrangement joins TRBV18 to TRBJ2-2; D may be TRBD1 (5 bases). The CDR3 spans 15 residues. CDR1 is KGHSH, CDR2 LQKENI, per germline. V dropped 3 bases and J dropped 4 bases, with 12 bases sitting between them. The CDR3 coding sequence is TGTGCCAGCTCACCTCAACAGGATCCCACCGGGGAGCTGTTTTTT. Translated, it gives CASSPQQDPTGELFF. The variable domain in full, completed from reference TRBV18 and TRBJ2-2, reads NAGVMQNPRHLVRRRGQEARLRCSPMKGHSHVYWYRQLPEEGLKFMVYLQKENIIDESGMPKERFSAEFPKEGPSILRIQQVVRGDSAAYFCASSPQQDPTGELFFGEGSRLTVL.

The chain joins TRBV7-8 to TRBJ2-5; the match to TRBD2 covers 9 bases. Trimming cost V 1 base and J 4 bases; bases outside gene matches: 10. The CDR3 covers 17 residues. Germline V gives CDR1 SGHVS, CDR2 FQNEAQ. CDR3: CASSLGLAGPTRETQYF. Written as DNA, the CDR3 is TGTGCCAGCAGCTTAGGTCTAGCGGGGCCTACCCGAGAGACCCAGTACTTC.

The chain recombines TRBV29-1 with TRBJ2-1, with D tentatively TRBD1 (7 bases). This CDR3 is built from 14 residues. V gave up 4 bases and J gave up 10 bases, with 20 bases separating them. Germline CDR1 is SQVTM and CDR2 is ANQGSEA. The CDR3, as DNA: TGCAGCGTTGGGGTAGGGGGCCGCCGGGGGGAGCAGTTCTTC. This sequence encodes CSVGVGGRRGEQFF.

V and J are TRBV2 and TRBJ2-1; tentative D call: TRBD1 (5 bases). The germline gives CDR1 SNHLY, CDR2 FYNNEI. The CDR3 totals 13 residues. Trimming took 6 bases from V and 4 from J, leaving 10 bases between them. The CDR3 loop reads CASRLREYNEQFF. The CDR3 DNA is TGTGCCAGCAGACTCAGGGAATACAATGAGCAGTTCTTC.

The chain joins TRBV10-1 to TRBJ1-3; TRBD1 is a possible D gene (5 bases). V gave up 8 bases and J gave up 4 bases, with 15 bases separating them. Germline loops: CDR1 WNHNN, CDR2 SYGVQD (reference sequence). The length of the CDR3 is 14 residues. The CDR3: CASRPGGEGNTIYF. The CDR3 DNA reads TGCGCCAGCCGCCCGGGAGGGGAAGGAAACACCATATATTTT.

The chain uses TRBV4-3 and TRBJ2-5; 7 bases line up with TRBD2. The germline gives CDR1 LGHNA, CDR2 YSLEER. J was trimmed by 4 bases and V by 4 bases; bases with no gene match: 9. The CDR3 is 15 amino acids. The CDR3 region is CASSRTSDSPETQYF. The CDR3 coding sequence is TGCGCCAGCAGCCGAACTAGCGATAGTCCAGAGACCCAGTACTTC.